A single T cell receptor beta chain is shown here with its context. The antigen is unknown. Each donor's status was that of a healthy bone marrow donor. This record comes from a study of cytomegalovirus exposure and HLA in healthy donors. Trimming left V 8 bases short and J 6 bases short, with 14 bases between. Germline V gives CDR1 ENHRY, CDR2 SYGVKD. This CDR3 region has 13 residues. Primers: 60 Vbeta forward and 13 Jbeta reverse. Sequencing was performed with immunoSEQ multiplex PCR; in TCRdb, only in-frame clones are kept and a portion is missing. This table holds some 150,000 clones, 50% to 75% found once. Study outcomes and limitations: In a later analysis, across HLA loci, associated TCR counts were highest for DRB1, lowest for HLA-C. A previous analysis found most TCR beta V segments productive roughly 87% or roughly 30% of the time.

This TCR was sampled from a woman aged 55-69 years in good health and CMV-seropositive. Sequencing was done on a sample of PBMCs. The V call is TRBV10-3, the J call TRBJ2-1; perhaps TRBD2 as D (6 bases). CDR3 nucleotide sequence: TGTGCCATCCGGCAGGCTAGCGCCAATGAGCAGTTCTTC. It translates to CAIRQASANEQFF.